What follows are 26 T cell receptor beta chains derived from one specimen sequenced in a study of OX40 agonist ivuxolimab in advanced cancers. The repertoire was sequenced with immunoSEQ multiplex PCR; TCRdb's copy has only in-frame clones and lacks some. The table records 70,000 or so clones, around 80% of them present only once. Specimen: CD4+ or CD8+ T cells sorted from blood, collected in a trial of the OX40 agonist ivuxolimab. The origin of the receptors is an adult with an advanced solid tumor such as melanoma, head and neck, liver or kidney cancer.

The chain recombines TRBV6-1 with TRBJ2-1; no firm D call. From germline, CDR1 is MNHNS and CDR2 SASEGT. This CDR3 spans 12 amino acids. V was trimmed by 7 bases and J by 4 bases, leaving 8 bases between them. The CDR3 DNA is TGTGCCAGCACCCCTCAGTACAATGAGCAGTTCTTC. Residues: CASTPQYNEQFF.

The chain recombines TRBV2 with TRBJ2-4, with D unclear. Per the germline V gene, CDR1 is SNHLY and CDR2 is FYNNEI. The CDR3 consists of 15 residues. Deletions cut 2 bases from V and 0 bases from J, with 8 bases between. CDR3 sequence: CASSEYSLAKNIQYF. The CDR3 bases are TGTGCCAGCAGTGAATACAGTCTAGCCAAAAACATTCAGTACTTC. The complete variable domain, with remaining parts taken from reference TRBV2 and TRBJ2-4, reads EPEVTQTPSHQVTQMGQEVILRCVPISNHLYFYWYRQILGQKVEFLVSFYNNEISEKSEIFDDQFSVERPDGSNFTLKIRSTKLEDSAMYFCASSEYSLAKNIQYFGAGTRLSVL.

The chain couples TRBV5-4 to TRBJ2-3, with D maybe TRBD1 (5 bases). Trimming shortened V by 4 bases and J by 4 bases, and 19 bases separated the two germline ends. The length of the CDR3 is 16 residues. Germline V gene lookup returns CDR1 SGHNT and CDR2 YYREEE (reference sequence). DNA for the CDR3: TGTGCCAGCAGCCTTCCCACCGGAGCAGGGCCAGATACGCAGTATTTT. This codes for CASSLPTGAGPDTQYF.

The CDR3 loop reads CASSLSAGGRETQYF. The DNA for the CDR3 is TGCGCCAGCAGCTTGTCGGCAGGGGGCCGCGAGACCCAGTACTTC. The chain joins TRBV5-1 to TRBJ2-5; 8 bases fit TRBD1. Trimming at V came to 1 base and at J to 5 bases, leaving 7 bases not matched to a gene. This CDR3 spans 15 amino acids. Germline loops: CDR1 SGHRS, CDR2 YFSETQ.

The chain couples TRBV13 to TRBJ1-6, with 9 bases aligning to TRBD1. Germline V gene sequence: CDR1 PRHDT, CDR2 FYEKMQ (reference sequence). CDR3 length: 15 amino acids. Losses at the gene ends were 5 bases for V and 7 bases for J; bases not matched to a gene: 6. CDR3 sequence (DNA): TGTGCCAGCAGCCGGAAGGGACAGGGAAATTCACCCCTCCACTTT. Amino acid sequence: CASSRKGQGNSPLHF.

The chain joins TRBV2 to TRBJ1-6; 7 bases fit TRBD1. The V and J ends lost 7 bases and 8 bases, in that order; junction bases with no gene match: 8. This CDR3 has 14 amino acids. CDR1 and CDR2 from the germline V gene are SNHLY and FYNNEI. In DNA, the CDR3 is TGTGCCAGCATAGGGGGACAGATGTATTCACCCCTCCACTTT. The encoded protein is CASIGGQMYSPLHF.

Worth noting for this clone: Within the sample, other DNA sequences also encode this same CDR3. The rearrangement uses TRBV29-1 and TRBJ2-3; no clear D. This CDR3 has 12 amino acids. Germline CDR1 and CDR2: SQVTM and ANQGSEA. The germline V and J ends were trimmed by 0 bases and 1 base, with 2 bases remaining between them. CDR3 nucleotides: TGCAGCGTTGAAGAGGGCACAGATACGCAGTATTTT. This encodes CSVEEGTDTQYF.

The genes are TRBV4-1 and TRBJ2-1; 9 bases match TRBD1. V trimming: 3 bases; J trimming: 0 bases; junction bases outside the gene matches: 6. The V gene's germline CDR1 is MGHRA and CDR2 YSYEKL. This CDR3 has 17 residues. Here the CDR3 DNA reads TGCGCCAGCAGCCAGGGACAGGGAGCGACCTCCTACAATGAGCAGTTCTTC. Its translation: CASSQGQGATSYNEQFF.

The chain couples TRBV7-8 to TRBJ2-7; D may be TRBD2 (7 bases). Trimming removed 5 bases at V and 4 bases at J, with 12 bases between. CDR1 and CDR2 (germline): SGHVS, FQNEAQ. This CDR3 is 13 amino acids long. The CDR3: CASSGGAGYEQYF. CDR3 DNA: TGTGCCAGCAGCGGGGGGGCCGGATACGAGCAGTACTTC.

The sample holds one count of this clone. The chain combines TRBV18 with TRBJ2-7; 10 bases agree with TRBD2. The CDR3 covers 12 residues. The germline gives CDR1 KGHSH, CDR2 LQKENI. Germline trimming cut 4 bases from V and 6 bases from J; bases unmatched to any gene: 0. This chain's CDR3 is CASSLAGGEQYF. The CDR3 nucleotides read TGTGCCAGCTCACTAGCGGGAGGCGAGCAGTACTTC.

This chain links TRBV2 with TRBJ1-6; no definite D call. V was trimmed by 6 bases and J by 14 bases, leaving 17 bases between them. CDR1 and CDR2 from the germline V gene are SNHLY and FYNNEI. This CDR3 contains 13 residues. CDR3 DNA sequence: TGTGCCAGCAGAGCCCAGAGCGGGATGGCCCTCCACTTT. Translation gives CASRAQSGMALHF.

In DNA form, the CDR3 reads TGCGCCAGCAGCTTGGAGGTAGTTTCCCACGGGGAGCTGTTTTTT. This translates into CASSLEVVSHGELFF. The chain employs TRBV5-1 and TRBJ2-2, with D unclear. The germline V gene has CDR1 SGHRS and CDR2 YFSETQ. The CDR3 sequence is 15 residues long. Trimming took 0 bases from V and 7 from J, leaving 13 bases between them.

As DNA, the CDR3 is TGCGCCAGCAGCTTTGGACAGGGGGCTGAAGGCTACACCTTC. It translates to CASSFGQGAEGYTF. The chain recombines TRBV5-1 with TRBJ1-2; 11 nucleotides match TRBD1. Germline loops: CDR1 SGHRS, CDR2 YFSETQ. J was trimmed by 8 bases and V by 2 bases; bases with no gene match: 5. The CDR3 runs 14 residues.

The J gene is TRBJ1-5, the V gene TRBV7-9; D is uncertain. The CDR3 runs to 12 residues. Germline CDR1 is SEHNR and CDR2 is FQNEAQ (reference sequence). V was clipped by 4 bases and J by 4 bases, with 5 bases between them. The CDR3 nucleotides read TGTGCCAGCAGCTCCCAAAATCAGCCCCAGCATTTT. It specifies CASSSQNQPQHF.

Worth noting for this clone: Other DNA sequences from this sample encode an identical CDR3 as well. CDR3 region: CASSETASNEQFF. The CDR3 DNA reads TGTGCCAGCAGTGAAACGGCCTCCAATGAGCAGTTCTTC. This rearrangement joins TRBV2 to TRBJ2-1; D gene ambiguous. The CDR3 runs to 13 residues. Trimming stripped 2 bases from V and 6 bases from J, with 8 bases between. In germline, CDR1 is SNHLY, CDR2 FYNNEI.

The chain employs TRBV7-2 and TRBJ1-1; no clear D. The V gene's germline CDR1 is SGHTA and CDR2 FQGNSA. Trimming removed 2 bases at V and 0 bases at J, with 7 bases between. The CDR3 is 14 amino acids. The chain's CDR3 is CASSLYNLNTEAFF. In DNA, the CDR3 is TGTGCCAGCAGCTTATATAACCTGAACACTGAAGCTTTCTTT.

V and J are TRBV5-5 and TRBJ2-4; unclear D gene. This CDR3 is built from 15 residues. The V and J ends lost 4 bases and 0 bases respectively, with 11 bases between them. Germline CDR1 is SGHKS and CDR2 is YYEKEE (reference sequence). The CDR3 DNA reads as TGTGCCAGCAGCCTACAGACAATAGCCAAAAACATTCAGTACTTC. Its translation is CASSLQTIAKNIQYF.

This clone was seen just once. V usage is TRBV10-3 and J usage is TRBJ2-3; TRBD2 aligns across 10 bases. V lost 9 bases to trimming and J lost 0 bases; unmatched junction nucleotides: 3. Germline-derived CDR1 and CDR2 are ENHRY and SYGVKD. The CDR3 contains 14 residues. CDR3 DNA: TGTGCCATAGGACTAGCGGCTAGCACAGATACGCAGTATTTT. This sequence encodes CAIGLAASTDTQYF.

The chain has TRBV27 and TRBJ2-3, with TRBD2 matching 9 bases. V lost 5 bases and J lost 4; bases outside the gene matches: 7. The CDR3 totals 15 residues. The V gene's germline CDR1 is MNHEY and CDR2 SMNVEV (reference sequence). The CDR3 region is CASSRSTSGSDTQYF. The CDR3 DNA reads as TGTGCCAGCAGTAGGTCAACTAGCGGGTCAGATACGCAGTATTTT.

The sample holds one count of this clone. The chain is built from TRBV7-2 and TRBJ2-5, with D possibly being TRBD2 (6 bases). Looked up from germline, CDR1 is SGHTA and CDR2 is FQGNSA. V lost 4 bases and J 4 bases, leaving 10 bases between the germline ends. The CDR3 consists of 13 residues. The CDR3 coding sequence is TGTGCCAGCAGCTGGGGACTGGTAGAGACCCAGTACTTC. The encoded protein is CASSWGLVETQYF. The full variable domain, with the rest looked up from reference TRBV7-2 and TRBJ2-5, is GAGVSQSPSNKVTEKGKDVELRCDPISGHTALYWYRQSLGQGLEFLIYFQGNSAPDKSGLPSDRFSAERTGGSVSTLTIQRTQQEDSAVYLCASSWGLVETQYFGPGTRLLVL.

This rearrangement joins TRBV6-5 to TRBJ1-1; D possibly corresponds to TRBD1 (5 bases). The CDR3 sequence is 14 residues long. In germline, CDR1 is MNHEY, CDR2 SVGAGI. V lost 5 bases, J lost 1 base, and 11 bases lay in between. CDR3: CASSEGLTNTEAFF. CDR3 coding DNA: TGTGCCAGCAGTGAGGGACTCACGAACACTGAAGCTTTCTTT.

The CDR3 region is CASKLGLSNQPQHF. CDR3 DNA sequence: TGTGCCAGCAAGCTGGGTTTGAGCAATCAGCCCCAGCATTTT. The chain employs TRBV2 and TRBJ1-5; no definite D call. The CDR3 consists of 14 residues. V lost 7 bases to trimming and J lost 1 base, with 11 bases between them. Germline loops: CDR1 SNHLY, CDR2 FYNNEI.

This sequence joins TRBV27 and TRBJ2-2; 14 bases fit TRBD2. The V and J ends lost 6 bases and 1 base, in that order; junction bases with no gene match: 4. Germline V gives CDR1 MNHEY, CDR2 SMNVEV (reference sequence). The CDR3 has 17 amino acids. CDR3 coding DNA: TGTGCCAGCAGACGGACTAGCGGGGGGCAGAACACCGGGGAGCTGTTTTTT. Amino acid sequence: CASRRTSGGQNTGELFF.

V gene TRBV7-2 combines with J gene TRBJ2-7; weak D call: TRBD1 (8 bases). V lost 6 bases to trimming and J lost 3 bases, with 24 bases between them. CDR1 and CDR2 (germline): SGHTA, FQGNSA. This CDR3 has 17 amino acids. The CDR3 region has the DNA TGTGCCAGCAGGGGAGGGAGTCGGCAGGGGGCCTACTACGAGCAGTACTTC. Translating it yields CASRGGSRQGAYYEQYF.

This sequence joins TRBV28 and TRBJ1-3; D remains ambiguous. The V gene's germline CDR1 is MDHEN and CDR2 SYDVKM. Trimming removed 4 bases from V and 0 bases from J, with 10 bases in between. CDR3 size: 15 residues. This CDR3 reads CASSSGSHSGNTIYF. CDR3 coding DNA: TGTGCCAGCAGTTCTGGCAGTCACTCTGGAAACACCATATATTTT.

V is TRBV28 and J is TRBJ1-2; a possible D gene is TRBD1 (5 bases). The CDR3 length is 12 residues. Trimming pared 6 bases from V and 4 bases from J, leaving 9 bases between. Per germline, CDR1 MDHEN and CDR2 SYDVKM. The CDR3 DNA reads TGTGCCAGCAGCCGGGGCTTCTATGGCTACACCTTC. It is translated as CASSRGFYGYTF.